The T cell receptor (beta chain) described here comes from a study of T-cell memory formation after mild COVID-19. Study-level findings and limits: While clones contracting from day 15 to 85 were balanced between CD4 and CD8, later expanders leaned CD4+.

The V end was cut by 6 bases, the J end by 5 bases, with 16 bases between. The CDR3 spans 13 residues. From germline, CDR1 is DFQATT and CDR2 SNEGSKA (reference sequence). TCRdb itself ran the 5' RACE reads through MiXCR, one entry per CDR3 protein. This repertoire shows about 50,000 distinct CDR3 sequences, 9.3% found once; its top ten account for about 10%. Comment on this clonotype: Its antigen is still unknown.

The clonotype originates from an adult woman who had mild COVID-19 (a few samples of this study predate the infection). Cell type and time point are not known. The V and J genes are TRBV20-1 and TRBJ1-2; a weak D match, TRBD1 (6 bases). Sample: PBMCs or a T cell subset sorted from them (not recorded which). The CDR3 loop is CSATGPLSYGYTF. DNA for the CDR3: TGCAGTGCCACAGGGCCCCTTTCATATGGCTACACCTTC.